Sequencing of this TCR beta chain was carried out in a study of blood T cell repertoires in COVID-19. Study in general: Both acute and convalescent COVID-19 samples were obtained from the United States, Italy and Spain. In each case, the material was cDNA or gDNA derived from T cells, B-cell-depleted T cells, or PBMCs.

In the original analysis: Counts of nucleated cells, estimated from reference gene primer amplification, were obtained. Only in-frame clones appear in the TCRdb table, and some are missing; sequencing was by immunoSEQ multiplex PCR. The V and J calls and clone size come from that table; D and trimming were worked out from the DNA. This sample has 85,000 to 130,000 clones, with 70% to 85% found just once. The germline CDR1 and CDR2 sequences are MNHEY and SMNVEV (reference sequence). The CDR3 has 14 amino acids. Trimming took 5 bases from V and 3 from J, leaving 11 bases between them. The chain recombines TRBV27 with TRBJ1-5, with D maybe TRBD1 (5 bases). This clonotype was obtained from an elderly woman with active or convalescent COVID-19. Source material: peripheral blood. The CDR3 spells CASSKGLPNQPQHF. The CDR3 DNA reads TGTGCCAGCAGTAAGGGACTGCCCAATCAGCCCCAGCATTTT.